Shown below are 28 T cell receptor beta chains from a single sample sequenced in a study of shared clonotypes between healthy human individuals. Assay: immunoSEQ multiplex PCR; the TCRdb copy retains only in-frame clones and omits some. The sample carries fewer than 1.8 million clones, approximately 98.5% recorded once. The sample was naive CD4+ T cells sorted from blood. The subset: CD45RA+ positively selected. The receptors derive from a man aged 25 to 40 in good health.

The V call is TRBV11-2, the J call TRBJ2-1; tentatively, D is TRBD2 (5 bases). The V end was cut by 2 bases, the J end by 6 bases, with 11 bases between. Per germline, CDR1 SGHAT and CDR2 FQNNGV. This CDR3 has 14 residues. The DNA of the CDR3 is TGTGCCAGCAGCTTAACCCCAAGCGGCAATGAGCAGTTCTTC. Its translation: CASSLTPSGNEQFF.

CDR3 DNA sequence: TGTGCCAGCAGCTTGAATCGCGGACACCTGGCGAGGGGCTACACCTTC. The encoded protein is CASSLNRGHLARGYTF. The chain links TRBV5-5 to TRBJ1-2, with D tentatively TRBD1 (5 bases). The CDR3 sequence is 16 residues long. CDR1 and CDR2 from the germline V gene are SGHKS and YYEKEE (reference sequence). V shed 1 base and J shed 8 bases, with 21 bases lying between them. The variable domain in full, with the rest retrieved from reference TRBV5-5 and TRBJ1-2, is DAGVTQSPTHLIKTRGQQVTLRCSPISGHKSVSWYQQVLGQGPQFIFQYYEKEERGRGNFPDRFSARQFPNYSSELNVNALLLGDSALYLCASSLNRGHLARGYTFGSGTRLTVV.

The rearrangement joins TRBV28 to TRBJ1-4; the D is unclear. CDR1 MDHEN and CDR2 SYDVKM come from the germline V gene. Deletions cut 10 bases from V and 1 base from J, with 10 bases between. The CDR3 is 13 residues long. The CDR3 DNA is TGTGCCACGAAGACATTAACTAATGAAAAACTGTTTTTT. It is translated as CATKTLTNEKLFF.

The chain combines TRBV7-8 with TRBJ2-1; D may be TRBD2 (6 bases). Trimming removed 5 bases from V and 0 bases from J, with 23 bases in between. Looked up from germline, CDR1 is SGHVS and CDR2 is FQNEAQ. CDR3 length equals 19 residues. CDR3 coding DNA: TGTGCCAGCAGCCCCTCTCGGAGGGGTCGTCCCCGCTCCTACAATGAGCAGTTCTTC. It yields the protein CASSPSRRGRPRSYNEQFF. Full variable domain (remainder filled in from reference TRBV7-8 and TRBJ2-1): GAGVSQSPRYKVAKRGQDVALRCDPISGHVSLFWYQQALGQGPEFLTYFQNEAQLDKSGLPSDRFFAERPEGSVSTLKIQRTQQEDSAVYLCASSPSRRGRPRSYNEQFFGPGTRLTVL.

V usage is TRBV5-1 and J usage is TRBJ2-3; a weak D match, TRBD1 (5 bases). The V end lost 6 bases, the J end lost 0 bases, and 20 bases lay between the germline ends. The CDR3 runs 17 residues. Per the germline V gene, CDR1 is SGHRS and CDR2 is YFSETQ. CDR3 residues: CASTGIMKPSSTDTQYF. CDR3 nucleotide sequence: TGCGCCAGCACAGGGATAATGAAACCCAGTAGCACAGATACGCAGTATTTT.

The chain is built from TRBV9 and TRBJ2-3; D gene uncertain. V shed 0 bases and J shed 0 bases, with 8 bases lying between them. Germline V gene data show CDR1 as SGDLS and CDR2 as YYNGEE. This CDR3 has 15 amino acids. Here the CDR3 reads CASSVDASSTDTQYF. The CDR3 coding sequence is TGTGCCAGCAGCGTAGACGCGTCTAGCACAGATACGCAGTATTTT.

The chain combines TRBV28 with TRBJ1-5; D gene unclear. This CDR3 is built from 12 residues. CDR1 and CDR2 (germline): MDHEN, SYDVKM. Trimming left V 5 bases short and J 6 bases short, with 8 bases between. For the CDR3, the DNA is TGTGCCAGCAGTACTTGGGCTCAGCCCCAGCATTTT. Protein product: CASSTWAQPQHF.

The rearrangement joins TRBV27 to TRBJ2-1, with 8 bases aligning to TRBD1. Germline V CDR1 and CDR2: MNHEY, SMNVEV (reference sequence). Losses at the gene ends were 6 bases for V and 4 bases for J; bases not matched to a gene: 8. CDR3 length: 15 residues. As DNA, the CDR3 is TGTGCCAGCAGCTCGGACAGGGTTCTTTACAATGAGCAGTTCTTC. Amino acid sequence: CASSSDRVLYNEQFF.

The CDR3: CASSLEWGRRETQYF. In DNA form, the CDR3 reads TGTGCCAGCAGCTTAGAATGGGGGCGGCGAGAGACCCAGTACTTC. The V and J genes are TRBV7-2 and TRBJ2-5, with D maybe TRBD1 (6 bases). This CDR3 has 15 amino acids. V was clipped by 1 base and J by 4 bases, with 13 bases between them. The V gene's germline CDR1 is SGHTA and CDR2 FQGNSA.

This chain uses TRBV9 with TRBJ2-1, with D perhaps assigned TRBD1 or TRBD2 (5 bases each). Germline-derived CDR1 and CDR2 are SGDLS and YYNGEE. The germline V and J ends were trimmed by 0 bases and 5 bases, with 12 bases remaining between them. The CDR3 is made up of 15 amino acids. This chain's CDR3 is CASSVGGTGHNEQFF. In nucleotides, the CDR3 is TGTGCCAGCAGCGTAGGGGGGACGGGACACAATGAGCAGTTCTTC.

The genes are TRBV27 and TRBJ2-7, with D perhaps TRBD2 (5 bases). V gave up 1 base and J gave up 3 bases, with 25 bases separating them. The CDR3 runs 19 residues. CDR1 is MNHEY and CDR2 is SMNVEV in the germline V gene (reference sequence). The CDR3 loop reads CASSLFLIGSAESHYEQYF. The CDR3 nucleotides read TGTGCCAGCAGTTTATTTTTGATAGGTTCAGCGGAGAGCCACTACGAGCAGTACTTC.

The V call is TRBV19, the J call TRBJ2-3; TRBD2 matches 7 bases. Trimming cost V 5 bases and J 5 bases; bases outside gene matches: 13. Germline lookup yields CDR1 LNHDA and CDR2 SQIVND (reference sequence). The CDR3 spans 16 residues. The CDR3 region is CASSLRRGEGRDTQYF. CDR3 DNA sequence: TGTGCCAGTAGTCTCCGGAGAGGGGAGGGGCGAGATACGCAGTATTTT.

This sequence joins TRBV11-2 and TRBJ2-7; perhaps TRBD2 as D (5 bases). The CDR3 totals 14 residues. V lost 1 base and J lost 7, with 14 bases in between. The germline V gene has CDR1 SGHAT and CDR2 FQNNGV. Here the CDR3 reads CASSLVDPSGEQYF. CDR3 DNA sequence: TGTGCCAGCAGCTTAGTAGACCCATCGGGGGAGCAGTACTTC.

The CDR3, as DNA: TGCGCCAGCAGCCGTTTAACAGGGGGACCAAACACTGAAGCTTTCTTT. Its protein product is CASSRLTGGPNTEAFF. The V call is TRBV5-1, the J call TRBJ1-1, with 8 bases identical to TRBD1. The CDR3 has 16 amino acids. J was trimmed by 2 bases and V by 4 bases; bases with no gene match: 10. Germline assignment: CDR1 SGHRS and CDR2 YFSETQ.

There are a few counts of this clone. Other DNA sequences from this sample encode an identical CDR3 as well. The genes are TRBV2 and TRBJ2-5, with D perhaps matching TRBD1 (6 bases). Germline-derived CDR1 and CDR2 are SNHLY and FYNNEI. Trimming took off 8 bases at V and 0 bases at J, with 7 bases between the two ends. The CDR3 covers 12 residues. CDR3 DNA sequence: TGTGCCAGCCGGACAGACCAAGAGACCCAGTACTTC. As protein: CASRTDQETQYF.

As to this clone: Other DNA sequences in the sample encode the same CDR3. As DNA, the CDR3 is TGTGCCAGCAGCTTGAGGGGAGCCTACGAGCAGTACTTC. Translation: CASSLRGAYEQYF. The chain has TRBV5-4 and TRBJ2-7; possibly TRBD1 or TRBD2 for D (5 bases each). The CDR3 extends over 13 amino acids. Germline CDR1 and CDR2: SGHNT and YYREEE (reference sequence). With 1 base removed from V and 2 bases from J, the gap between germline ends came to 7 bases.

The chain combines TRBV18 with TRBJ2-1; D ambiguous. The CDR3 contains 15 residues. Trimming left V 1 base short and J 1 base short, with 8 bases between. The germline V gene encodes CDR1 KGHSH and CDR2 LQKENI. The CDR3 DNA reads TGTGCCAGCTCACCACTGCGCCAATCCTACAATGAGCAGTTCTTC. Its translation: CASSPLRQSYNEQFF.

The chain has TRBV5-4 and TRBJ2-1, with 15 positions matching TRBD2. The ends lost 6 bases at V and 7 bases at J; junction bases unmatched: 11. Germline CDR1 reads SGHNT; CDR2 reads YYREEE (reference sequence). The CDR3 has 17 amino acids. The CDR3 region has the DNA TGTGCCAGCACCATTATAGGGGGACTAGCGGGAGGAAATGAGCAGTTCTTC. Its translation is CASTIIGGLAGGNEQFF. Based on the CDR3 plus reference TRBV5-4 and TRBJ2-1, the full variable domain is ETGVTQSPTHLIKTRGQQVTLRCSSQSGHNTVSWYQQALGQGPQFIFQYYREEENGRGNFPPRFSGLQFPNYSSELNVNALELDDSALYLCASTIIGGLAGGNEQFFGPGTRLTVL.

The genes are TRBV5-4 and TRBJ1-2, with unresolved D. Looked up from germline, CDR1 is SGHNT and CDR2 is YYREEE (reference sequence). V was clipped by 0 bases and J by 8 bases, with 11 bases between them. This CDR3 has 13 amino acids. CDR3 sequence reads: CASSLGSLEGYTF. The CDR3 DNA sequence: TGTGCCAGCAGCTTGGGGAGTCTAGAAGGCTACACCTTC.

CDR3 sequence (DNA): TGTGCCAGCAGCACCGGGACAAATTACAATGAGCAGTTCTTC. Protein product: CASSTGTNYNEQFF. The chain has TRBV7-3 and TRBJ2-1; TRBD1 might be the D (6 bases). The CDR3 totals 14 residues. Trimming took off 5 bases at V and 4 bases at J, with 12 bases between the two ends. Germline V gives CDR1 SGHTA, CDR2 FQGTGA.

The chain links TRBV5-1 to TRBJ2-7, with 8 bases aligning to TRBD2. The CDR3 consists of 15 residues. The V and J ends lost 4 bases and 3 bases, in that order; junction bases with no gene match: 9. Germline V CDR1 and CDR2: SGHRS, YFSETQ. CDR3 DNA sequence: TGCGCCAGCAGCCATCCCGGGCGGGGGGACTACGAGCAGTACTTC. Protein sequence: CASSHPGRGDYEQYF. Filled out from reference TRBV5-1 and TRBJ2-7, the complete variable domain reads KAGVTQTPRYLIKTRGQQVTLSCSPISGHRSVSWYQQTPGQGLQFLFEYFSETQRNKGNFPGRFSGRQFSNSRSEMNVSTLELGDSALYLCASSHPGRGDYEQYFGPGTRLTVT.

This clone was counted once. The chain carries TRBV7-9 and TRBJ1-1, with 12 bases fitting TRBD1. With V trimmed by 10 bases and J by 8 bases, 14 bases remained unmatched. Germline CDR1 and CDR2: SEHNR and FQNEAQ (reference sequence). The CDR3 runs 15 residues. CDR3 residues: CATAPPGQGAREAFF. The CDR3 DNA reads TGTGCCACCGCGCCTCCGGGACAGGGGGCAAGGGAAGCTTTCTTT.

V is TRBV4-1 and J is TRBJ2-6; TRBD2 agrees at 7 bases. V shed 0 bases, J shed 0 bases, and the junction held 14 bases outside the gene matches. The CDR3 loop spans 21 amino acids. Germline V gene data show CDR1 as MGHRA and CDR2 as YSYEKL. In nucleotides, the CDR3 is TGCGCCAGCAGCCAAGATCCGTTATCAACTAGCGTTCGCTCTGGGGCCAACGTCCTGACTTTC. Protein: CASSQDPLSTSVRSGANVLTF.

This chain uses TRBV10-1 with TRBJ2-7; D perhaps matches TRBD2 (5 bases). The CDR3 loop spans 14 amino acids. Per the germline V gene, CDR1 is WNHNN and CDR2 is SYGVQD (reference sequence). V lost 0 bases, J lost 3 bases, and 9 bases lay in between. Here the CDR3 reads CASSESAGNYEQYF. CDR3 coding DNA: TGCGCCAGCAGTGAGTCGGCCGGGAACTACGAGCAGTACTTC.

V usage is TRBV27 and J usage is TRBJ2-7, with 13 bases that match TRBD2. Germline V gives CDR1 MNHEY, CDR2 SMNVEV (reference sequence). Unmatched junction bases numbered 10, after V lost 6 bases and J lost 2 bases. The CDR3 spans 17 residues. The CDR3 nucleotides are TGTGCCAGCAGATGGACTAGCGGGAGCGGAGCTACCTACGAGCAGTACTTC. It yields the protein CASRWTSGSGATYEQYF.

This chain uses TRBV25-1 with TRBJ2-4; the D gene is possibly TRBD1 (6 bases). CDR3 length: 12 amino acids. Germline CDR1 MGHDK, CDR2 SYGVNS. V was cut by 4 bases and J by 6 bases, with 7 bases left in between. CDR3 region: CASSGGGNIQYF. In DNA form, the CDR3 reads TGTGCCAGCAGTGGAGGGGGAAACATTCAGTACTTC.

This chain connects TRBV14 to TRBJ2-1, with D perhaps given as TRBD1 or TRBD2 (6 bases each). The CDR3 runs 18 residues. Between the trimmed V and J ends, which lost 0 bases and 8 bases, there was a span of 23 bases. Germline assignment: CDR1 SGHDN and CDR2 FVKESK. CDR3 DNA sequence: TGTGCCAGCAGCCAAGATAGTAGGGGGGTTAAAGGTTCCCATGAGCAGTTCTTC. This gives the protein CASSQDSRGVKGSHEQFF.

The chain joins TRBV28 to TRBJ1-5, with 11 nucleotides matching TRBD1. Germline values: CDR1 MDHEN, CDR2 SYDVKM. V was clipped by 5 bases and J by 7 bases; unmatched bases: 16. The CDR3 has 18 residues. The CDR3 DNA is TGTGCCAGCAGTCCGATTCCGGACAGGGGGCTATATTCGCAGCCCCAGCATTTT. Amino acids: CASSPIPDRGLYSQPQHF. The full variable domain, its missing parts supplied by reference TRBV28 and TRBJ1-5, is DVKVTQSSRYLVKRTGEKVFLECVQDMDHENMFWYRQDPGLGLRLIYFSYDVKMKEKGDIPEGYSVSREKKERFSLILESASTNQTSMYLCASSPIPDRGLYSQPQHFGDGTRLSIL.